This TCR beta chain was sequenced during a study of blood T cell repertoires in COVID-19. The germline CDR1 and CDR2 sequences are LNHNV and YYDKDF (reference sequence). CDR3 length: 14 residues. V trimming: 6 bases; J trimming: 1 base; junction bases outside the gene matches: 2. Clones were sequenced by immunoSEQ multiplex PCR, and TCRdb holds only the in-frame ones, with some missing. The table includes roughly 97,000 clones, roughly 82% detected once. V usage is TRBV15 and J usage is TRBJ2-1; 8 nucleotides align to TRBD1. Input material: peripheral blood. This TCR was recovered from a man aged 60 to 69 with acute or convalescent COVID-19. CDR3 bases: TGTGCCACCAGAGGACAGGGATCCTACAATGAGCAGTTCTTC. Amino acids: CATRGQGSYNEQFF.